Included here is one TCR beta chain sequence, with context. Using immunoSEQ multiplex PCR, the repertoire was profiled, and TCRdb retains in-frame clones only, with some absent. Of approximately 220,000 clones in the sample, approximately 86% were seen once. The data stem from a study of blood T cell repertoires in COVID-19. The CDR3 spans 15 residues. Trimming took 0 bases from V and 6 from J, leaving 15 bases between them. Germline CDR1 KGHSY, CDR2 FQNENV. The chain is built from TRBV16 and TRBJ2-7, with a weak D call TRBD2 (5 bases). What was sequenced was PBMCs or T cells enriched from blood (not recorded which). The clonotype was recovered from a woman younger than 45 who had been exposed to COVID-19. The chain's CDR3 is CASSQSGATGFEQYF. DNA for the CDR3: TGTGCCAGCAGCCAATCGGGTGCGACGGGGTTCGAGCAGTACTTC. Full variable domain (outside the CDR3, taken from reference TRBV16 and TRBJ2-7): GEEVAQTPKHLVRGEGQKAKLYCAPIKGHSYVFWYQQVLKNEFKFLISFQNENVFDETGMPKERFSAKCLPNSPCSLEIQATKLEDSAVYFCASSQSGATGFEQYFGPGTRLTVT.